The 14 T cell receptor beta chains presented below share a single source sample, sequenced in a study of blood T cell repertoires in COVID-19. Data came from immunoSEQ multiplex PCR; TCRdb stores just in-frame clones and leaves some out. The sample shows roughly 72,000 clones, 60% to 85% of them seen only once. The sample consisted of peripheral blood. Receptors were obtained from a woman over 75 with active or convalescent COVID-19.

The rearrangement links TRBV19 to TRBJ2-7; 7 bases are shared with TRBD1. In germline, CDR1 is LNHDA, CDR2 SQIVND (reference sequence). The CDR3 has 14 residues. After removal of 3 bases from V and 9 bases from J, the junction contained 11 bases not matched to a gene. The CDR3 nucleotides read TGTGCCAGTAGTATCCAGACAGGGACCCTAGGGCAGTACTTC. Residues: CASSIQTGTLGQYF.

The chain joins TRBV6-2 or TRBV6-3 to TRBJ2-5; TRBD1 matches at 10 bases. Germline assignment: CDR1 MNHEY and CDR2 SVGEGT. The V gene end was trimmed by 0 bases and the J gene end by 3 bases; junction bases not matched to a gene: 7. CDR3 length: 17 residues. The CDR3 region has the DNA TGTGCCAGCAGTTACTCGATAGGGACAGGGGATAAAGAGACCCAGTACTTC. Amino acids: CASSYSIGTGDKETQYF.

The chain has TRBV7-8 and TRBJ1-6; no clear D gene. Germline V gives CDR1 SGHVS, CDR2 FQNEAQ. The V end was cut by 3 bases, the J end by 6 bases, with 3 bases between. This CDR3 region has 12 residues. The CDR3: CASSFSNSPLHF. The CDR3 DNA reads TGTGCCAGCAGCTTCAGTAATTCACCCCTCCACTTT.

CDR3 in DNA: TGTGCCAGTACCCGGACTAGCGGGATTGATGAGCAGTTCTTC. Protein product: CASTRTSGIDEQFF. This chain uses TRBV19 with TRBJ2-1, with 12 bases identical to TRBD2. There are 14 residues in the CDR3. Trimming removed 7 bases from V and 8 bases from J; junction bases left unmatched: 6. The germline gives CDR1 LNHDA, CDR2 SQIVND (reference sequence).

The rearrangement joins TRBV7-2 to TRBJ2-3, with 12 bases aligning to TRBD2. The CDR3 length is 16 residues. The junction had 7 bases not matched to a gene; V was cut back by 6 bases and J by 3 bases. From germline, CDR1 is SGHTA and CDR2 FQGNSA. The CDR3 DNA sequence: TGTGCCAGCAGGTCTAGCGGGAGGGCCGGGACAGATACGCAGTATTTT. Its protein is CASRSSGRAGTDTQYF.

The chain recombines TRBV7-9 with TRBJ2-3; maybe TRBD2 (6 bases). This CDR3 is built from 15 residues. V lost 5 bases, J lost 0 bases, and 12 bases lay in between. The germline CDR1 and CDR2 sequences are SEHNR and FQNEAQ (reference sequence). The CDR3 here is CASSPPRGSTDTQYF. As DNA, the CDR3 is TGTGCCAGCAGCCCCCCGCGGGGCAGCACAGATACGCAGTATTTT.

The rearrangement uses TRBV25-1 and TRBJ1-2; 7 positions match TRBD1. Germline CDR1 MGHDK, CDR2 SYGVNS. V lost 6 bases to trimming and J lost 4 bases; unmatched junction nucleotides: 8. CDR3 length: 14 residues. CDR3 in amino acids: CASRRQGLGYGYTF. CDR3 sequence (DNA): TGTGCCAGCAGAAGACAGGGATTAGGCTATGGCTACACCTTC.

This chain links TRBV2 with TRBJ2-7; tentatively, D is TRBD2 (6 bases). The germline CDR1 and CDR2 sequences are SNHLY and FYNNEI. The V end lost 8 bases, the J end lost 4 bases, and 12 bases lay between the germline ends. The CDR3 is 12 amino acids. CDR3 protein: CASWGVDYEQYF. The CDR3, as DNA: TGTGCCAGCTGGGGGGTGGATTACGAGCAGTACTTC.

Comment on this clone: This specimen includes other DNA sequences encoding the same CDR3. The chain employs TRBV12-5 and TRBJ1-1; TRBD1 matches 8 bases. With V trimmed by 6 bases and J by 5 bases, 5 bases remained unmatched. This CDR3 region has 13 residues. Germline loops: CDR1 LGHNT, CDR2 FRNRAP. The CDR3: CASGLTGETEAFF. Written as DNA, the CDR3 is TGTGCTAGTGGGCTGACAGGGGAAACTGAAGCTTTCTTT.

The genes are TRBV7-2 and TRBJ2-4; D uncertain. The CDR3 loop spans 14 amino acids. Germline V gene data show CDR1 as SGHTA and CDR2 as FQGNSA. V lost 3 bases and J 2 bases, leaving 8 bases between the germline ends. As DNA, the CDR3 is TGTGCCAGCAGCTTGCCTAAGCCCAAAAACATTCAGTACTTC. Translation gives CASSLPKPKNIQYF.

V is TRBV11-2 and J is TRBJ1-2; possible D gene TRBD1, 6 bases. V lost 0 bases and J lost 7, with 9 bases in between. Germline values: CDR1 SGHAT, CDR2 FQNNGV. The CDR3 totals 13 residues. The chain's CDR3 is CASSLELGGGYTF. Here the CDR3 DNA reads TGTGCCAGCAGCTTAGAGTTAGGGGGTGGCTACACCTTC. Full variable domain (remainder filled in from reference TRBV11-2 and TRBJ1-2): EAGVAQSPRYKIIEKRQSVAFWCNPISGHATLYWYQQILGQGPKLLIQFQNNGVVDDSQLPKDRFSAERLKGVDSTLKIQPAKLEDSAVYLCASSLELGGGYTFGSGTRLTVV.

V gene TRBV27 combines with J gene TRBJ2-1; 10 bases match TRBD2. With V trimmed by 4 bases and J by 7 bases, 7 bases remained unmatched. Germline-derived CDR1 and CDR2 are MNHEY and SMNVEV (reference sequence). This CDR3 contains 15 residues. The CDR3 coding sequence is TGTGCCAGCAGTTATAGCGGGAGGTTTAGGAATGAGCAGTTCTTC. Protein sequence: CASSYSGRFRNEQFF.

This chain connects TRBV27 to TRBJ2-5, with D possibly being TRBD2 (6 bases). V lost 6 bases, J lost 2 bases, and 22 bases lay in between. In germline, CDR1 is MNHEY, CDR2 SMNVEV (reference sequence). CDR3 size: 17 residues. CDR3 sequence: CASRSLRGGGEQETQYF. CDR3 nucleotide sequence: TGTGCCAGCAGATCTTTGCGGGGAGGCGGCGAACAAGAGACCCAGTACTTC.

The rearrangement uses TRBV7-6 and TRBJ1-1; 8 bases align to TRBD1. The V segment lost 5 bases and the J segment 5 bases; nucleotides outside the gene matches: 10. Germline V gene data show CDR1 as SGHVS and CDR2 as FNYEAQ. The CDR3 totals 15 residues. As DNA, the CDR3 is TGTGCCAGCAGCGGCGAAACAGGGGGTGGAACTGAAGCTTTCTTT. It specifies CASSGETGGGTEAFF.